This T cell receptor (beta chain) was sequenced in a study of blood T cell repertoires in COVID-19 (TCRdb year 2020). As for the study more broadly: Collaborator samples came from the United States, Italy and Spain and covered acute and convalescent phases of COVID-19. The prospective study material was composed of cDNA or gDNA derived from T cells, B-cell-depleted T cells, or PBMCs. The dataset comprised deeply sampled blood TCRbeta repertoires from subjects exposed to, actively infected with, or recovered from COVID-19. Nearly every sample came with metadata listing a de-identified subject ID, COVID-19 status, age in years and sex. A freely available public database, intended as a resource for researchers studying the immune response to SARS-CoV-2, is where the repertoires were released. Samples came from the ongoing ImmuneRACE study (first 160 participants) plus 1,254 subjects from 6 global collaborators. Where available, HLA class I and class II types were taken from metadata supplied by the sample provider and were not determined by assay-based typing.

Each collaborating institution followed its own protocols to collect whole blood in K2EDTA tubes. For TCRbeta analysis, collaborators shipped samples as frozen whole blood, isolated PBMCs, or DNA extracted from either of those sample types. What the authors observed across the whole study: The amount of clinical and demographic metadata varied by source and participant and was provided uncurated.

TCRbeta CDR3 regions were amplified from genomic DNA using the immunoSEQ Assay, a bias-controlled multiplex PCR. The source study handled its data this way. Nucleated cell counts per sample were estimated from amplification of reference gene primers within the assay. To quantify the absolute abundance of each unique TCRbeta CDR3 rearrangement, sequence reads were collapsed and filtered. For each sample, productive Simpson clonality was calculated as the square root of Simpson's diversity index across productive rearrangements. Sourced from immuneACCESS, this table was stored by TCRdb with only in-frame sequences that have V and J called. A share of the clones is absent; for the studies checked, an unresolved V gene accounts for under half, and the remainder has no known explanation. The V and J calls and the clone size are those of that table, but D and trimming were determined from the DNA. In all, the sample holds approximately 38,000 clones, and over 80% of those were seen once. 20% to 30% of the sample is held by the ten biggest clonotypes.

Counted from cysteine to phenylalanine, this CDR3 has 14 amino acids. The CDR3 DNA has 42 bases and is translated from base 1. The junction shows trimming of 2 bases on V and 7 bases on J, and the gene matches do not reach 7 bases of it. Looking up the germline V gene (reference sequence) yields CDR1 LNHDA and CDR2 SQIVND. Concerning this clone: The antigen this receptor binds is unknown. It has no much larger one-base neighbor in the sample; base qualities were not kept.

The rearranged chain carries TRBV19 and TRBJ1-1; TRBD1 fits 7 bases in the junction. Sequenced material: peripheral blood. The sequence was obtained from a man aged 50-60 years with active or convalescent COVID-19. The CDR3 in this case is CASSISRQGDEAFF. The DNA sequence is given as TGTGCCAGTAGTATATCCCGACAGGGCGATGAAGCTTTCTTT.